This TCR beta chain was obtained from a study of T cell changes during pregnancy in multiple sclerosis. From germline, CDR1 is MGHDK and CDR2 SYGVNS. The V segment lost 7 bases and the J segment 3 bases; nucleotides outside the gene matches: 15. This CDR3 is built from 16 residues. Produced via immunoSEQ multiplex PCR; TCRdb's table is partial and in-frame only. The table records tens of thousands of clones, about 91% of them present only once. V gene TRBV25-1 combines with J gene TRBJ2-7; 7 bases are shared with TRBD1. The receptor's source is a female donor with multiple sclerosis, enrolled in a pregnancy study. Here the sequenced sample was peripheral blood, taken after pregnancy. This chain's CDR3 is CASMGDERQGYYEQYF. CDR3 nucleotides: TGTGCCAGCATGGGGGACGAACGACAGGGATACTACGAGCAGTACTTC.